The T cell receptor (beta chain) under discussion was sequenced for a study of T cell responses to AZD1222 COVID-19 vaccine. Regarding this clone: Its antigen is currently unknown.

This CDR3 spans 15 amino acids. Per germline, CDR1 MNHEY and CDR2 SVGEGT. The V gene lost 5 bases and the J gene lost 6 bases, with 20 bases spanning the gap. Sequencing was performed with immunoSEQ multiplex PCR; in TCRdb, only in-frame clones are kept and a portion is missing. The table shows more than 100,000 clones, with roughly 90% occurring only once. Findings and caveats of the study: Baseline testing showed seropositivity in only a handful of AZD1222 recipients. No day 14 peak samples; only post-peak repertoires were characterized.

This receptor was taken from an adult in good health. The rearrangement links TRBV6-2 or TRBV6-3 to TRBJ2-7, with D maybe TRBD2 (6 bases). The sequences come from peripheral blood, collected on day 0 of AZD1222 vaccination. This CDR3 is CASSPEGRESLEQYF. CDR3 coding DNA: TGTGCCAGCAGTCCCGAGGGTCGGGAGTCCCTCGAGCAGTACTTC.